This entry lists 7 T cell receptor beta chains sequenced from one sample in a study of CD8+ T cells in alopecia areata. Noted treatment: oral pan-JAK inhibitor, 5-10 mg twice daily. RNA was isolated and reverse transcribed to cDNA, the sequencing template. Libraries were prepared by immunoSEQ multiplex PCR; TCRdb keeps only in-frame clonotypes and omits some of them. The sample holds 100,000 to 140,000 clones; less than 90% are singletons and the top ten take 20% to 25%. Sequenced here: CD8+ T cells sorted from blood, sampled at week 24, from a patient treated with tofacitinib. These receptors were taken from a human donor with alopecia areata.

The rearrangement links TRBV7-2 to TRBJ2-7; D is perhaps TRBD1 (5 bases). The CDR3 extends over 16 amino acids. Germline V gene lookup returns CDR1 SGHTA and CDR2 FQGNSA. Trimming cost V 5 bases and J 0 bases, with 17 bases left between them. The CDR3 bases are TGTGCCAGCAGCCAGGGTTCGACCGGCATCTCCTACGAGCAGTACTTC. It encodes CASSQGSTGISYEQYF.

The chain joins TRBV29-1 to TRBJ2-5; D gene ambiguous. The J call is in doubt because the DNA end fits TRBJ2-7 better. This CDR3 contains 13 residues. Germline lookup yields CDR1 SQVTM and CDR2 ANQGSEA. The DNA of the CDR3 is TGCAGCGTTGAAGAGGGAACCACCTACGAGCAGTACTTC. It encodes CSVEEGTTYEQYF.

This chain links TRBV29-1 with TRBJ2-1; D unresolved. The CDR3 loop spans 11 amino acids. Germline V gene sequence: CDR1 SQVTM, CDR2 ANQGSEA. V lost 2 bases, J lost 7 bases, and 6 bases lay in between. This CDR3 is CSVESQNEQFF. Here the CDR3 DNA reads TGCAGCGTTGAAAGCCAGAATGAGCAGTTCTTC.

This clone has just one count. The chain combines TRBV7-8 with TRBJ2-7; D unclear. The CDR3 totals 14 residues. The V and J ends lost 4 bases and 1 base respectively, with 11 bases between them. The germline V gene has CDR1 SGHVS and CDR2 FQNEAQ. CDR3 nucleotide sequence: TGTGCCAGCAGCTCTAGTGGAGATTCCTACGAGCAGTACTTC. Residues: CASSSSGDSYEQYF. Based on the CDR3 plus reference TRBV7-8 and TRBJ2-7, the full variable domain is GAGVSQSPRYKVAKRGQDVALRCDPISGHVSLFWYQQALGQGPEFLTYFQNEAQLDKSGLPSDRFFAERPEGSVSTLKIQRTQQEDSAVYLCASSSSGDSYEQYFGPGTRLTVT.

The rearrangement uses TRBV6-6 and TRBJ2-7, with D possibly matching TRBD1 (6 bases). In germline, CDR1 is MNHNY, CDR2 SVGAGI (reference sequence). The length of the CDR3 is 13 residues. V shed 6 bases and J shed 6 bases, with 15 bases lying between them. The CDR3 loop is CASSHGTGFEQYF. The CDR3 DNA sequence: TGTGCCAGCAGCCACGGAACAGGGTTCGAGCAGTACTTC.

The rearrangement uses TRBV7-9 and TRBJ2-1, with D perhaps TRBD2 (6 bases). Germline CDR1 SEHNR, CDR2 FQNEAQ (reference sequence). Trimming took off 1 base at V and 1 base at J, with 11 bases between the two ends. The CDR3 is 16 residues long. The CDR3 nucleotides read TGTGCCAGCAGCTTAGTGGTGCGGGAATCCTACAATGAGCAGTTCTTC. This codes for CASSLVVRESYNEQFF. The variable domain in full, completed from reference TRBV7-9 and TRBJ2-1, reads DTGVSQNPRHKITKRGQNVTFRCDPISEHNRLYWYRQTLGQGPEFLTYFQNEAQLEKSRLLSDRFSAERPKGSFSTLEIQRTEQGDSAMYLCASSLVVRESYNEQFFGPGTRLTVL.

The gene calls are TRBV5-1 and TRBJ2-7, with D tentatively TRBD1 (6 bases). Germline V CDR1 and CDR2: SGHRS, YFSETQ. CDR3 length: 14 residues. Trimming left V 3 bases short and J 2 bases short, with 12 bases between. CDR3: CASSSSGHPYEQYF. Here the CDR3 DNA reads TGCGCCAGCAGCTCCTCGGGACACCCCTACGAGCAGTACTTC.